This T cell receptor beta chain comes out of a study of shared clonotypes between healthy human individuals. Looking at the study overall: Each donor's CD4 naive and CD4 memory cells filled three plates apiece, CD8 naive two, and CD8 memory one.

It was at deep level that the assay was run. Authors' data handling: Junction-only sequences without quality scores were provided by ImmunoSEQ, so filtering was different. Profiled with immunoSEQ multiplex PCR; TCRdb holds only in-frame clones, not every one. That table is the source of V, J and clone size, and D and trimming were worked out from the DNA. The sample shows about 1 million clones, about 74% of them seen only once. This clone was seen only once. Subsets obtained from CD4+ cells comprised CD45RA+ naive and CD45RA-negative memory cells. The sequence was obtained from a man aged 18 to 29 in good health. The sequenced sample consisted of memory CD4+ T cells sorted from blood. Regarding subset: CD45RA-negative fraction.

CDR3 protein: CASSLQGGAGETQYF. For the CDR3, the DNA is TGTGCCAGCAGCTTACAGGGGGGGGCCGGGGAGACCCAGTACTTC. The chain is built from TRBV7-2 and TRBJ2-5; D may correspond to TRBD1 or TRBD2 (7 bases each). Germline V gene data show CDR1 as SGHTA and CDR2 as FQGNSA. Trimming left V 2 bases short and J 5 bases short, with 15 bases between. The CDR3 contains 15 residues.